Reported below is one T cell receptor (beta chain). Primers: 60 V beta forward and 13 J beta reverse. Profiling relied on immunoSEQ multiplex PCR, and the TCRdb table lists in-frame clones only, not all of them. Of fewer than 25,000 clones in the sample, roughly 78% were seen once. The germline V gene has CDR1 MNHEY and CDR2 SMNVEV (reference sequence). V lost 7 bases, J lost 3 bases, and 5 bases stayed unmatched. The CDR3 has 14 amino acids. PBMC were collected before vaccination, two weeks after the third vaccination, and at progression. The record originates from a study of glioma-infiltrating T cells after dendritic cell vaccination. Study context: Glioblastoma patients came from Phase I and II dendritic cell vaccination trials.

The receptor's source is a human donor with glioblastoma. This chain joins TRBV27 and TRBJ1-5; 8 nucleotides match TRBD1. Sequencing used blood, obtained before dendritic cell vaccination. CDR3: CASTGQGTNQPQHF. The CDR3 bases are TGTGCCAGCACCGGACAGGGAACCAATCAGCCCCAGCATTTT.